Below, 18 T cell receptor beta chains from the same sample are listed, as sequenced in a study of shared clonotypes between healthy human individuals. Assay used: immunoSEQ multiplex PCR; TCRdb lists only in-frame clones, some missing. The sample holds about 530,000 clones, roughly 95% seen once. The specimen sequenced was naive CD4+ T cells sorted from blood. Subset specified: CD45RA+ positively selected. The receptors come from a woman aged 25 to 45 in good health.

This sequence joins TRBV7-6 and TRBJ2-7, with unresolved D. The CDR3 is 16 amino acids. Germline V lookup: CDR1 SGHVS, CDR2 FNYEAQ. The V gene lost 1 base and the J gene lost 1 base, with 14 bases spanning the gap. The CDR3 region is CASSLESAAYSYEQYF. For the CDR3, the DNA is TGTGCCAGCAGCTTAGAATCGGCAGCGTATTCCTACGAGCAGTACTTC.

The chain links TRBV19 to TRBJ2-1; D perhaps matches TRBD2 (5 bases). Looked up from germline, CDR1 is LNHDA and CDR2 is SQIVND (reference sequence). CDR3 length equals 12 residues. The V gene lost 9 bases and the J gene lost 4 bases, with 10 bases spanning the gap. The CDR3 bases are TGTGCCAGCTCTCGGGATTACAATGAGCAGTTCTTC. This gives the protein CASSRDYNEQFF.

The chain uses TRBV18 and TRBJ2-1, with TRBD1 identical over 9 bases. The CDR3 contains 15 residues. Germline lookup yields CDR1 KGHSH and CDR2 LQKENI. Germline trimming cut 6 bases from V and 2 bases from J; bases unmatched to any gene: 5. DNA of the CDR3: TGTGCCAGCTCCCCCGGGACAGGGACCTACAATGAGCAGTTCTTC. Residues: CASSPGTGTYNEQFF.

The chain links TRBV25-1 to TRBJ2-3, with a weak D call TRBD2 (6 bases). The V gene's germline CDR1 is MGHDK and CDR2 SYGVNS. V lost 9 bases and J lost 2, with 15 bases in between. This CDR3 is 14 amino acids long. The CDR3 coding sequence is TGTGCCAGTTCCCGCGGGACTGCCACAGATACGCAGTATTTT. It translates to CASSRGTATDTQYF. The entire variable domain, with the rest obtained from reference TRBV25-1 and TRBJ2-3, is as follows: EADIYQTPRYLVIGTGKKITLECSQTMGHDKMYWYQQDPGMELHLIHYSYGVNSTEKGDLSSESTVSRIRTEHFPLTLESARPSHTSQYLCASSRGTATDTQYFGPGTRLTVL.

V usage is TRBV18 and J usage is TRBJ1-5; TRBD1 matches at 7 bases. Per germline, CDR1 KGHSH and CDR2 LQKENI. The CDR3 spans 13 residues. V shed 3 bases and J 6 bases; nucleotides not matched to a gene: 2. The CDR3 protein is CASSPQGGQPQHF. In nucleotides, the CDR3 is TGTGCCAGCTCACCCCAGGGGGGTCAGCCCCAGCATTTT.

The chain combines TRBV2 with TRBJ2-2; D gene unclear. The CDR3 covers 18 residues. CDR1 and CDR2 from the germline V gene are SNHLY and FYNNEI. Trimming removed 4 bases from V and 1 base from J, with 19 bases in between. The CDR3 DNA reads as TGTGCCAGCAGTGCTTTCGGCCAATCCCAGATGAACACCGGGGAGCTGTTTTTT. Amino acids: CASSAFGQSQMNTGELFF.

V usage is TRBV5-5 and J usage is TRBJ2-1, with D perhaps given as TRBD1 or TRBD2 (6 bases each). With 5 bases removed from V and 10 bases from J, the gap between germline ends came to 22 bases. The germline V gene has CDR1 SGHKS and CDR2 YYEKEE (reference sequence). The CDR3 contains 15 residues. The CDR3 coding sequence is TGTGCCAGCAGATGGACTATACAAGGGGGTAGGGAGCAGTTCTTC. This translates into CASRWTIQGGREQFF.

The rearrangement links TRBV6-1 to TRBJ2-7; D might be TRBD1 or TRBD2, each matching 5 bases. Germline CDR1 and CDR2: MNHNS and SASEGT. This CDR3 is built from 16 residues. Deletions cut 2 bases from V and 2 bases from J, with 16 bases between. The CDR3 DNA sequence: TGTGCCAGCAGTGAAAAGGGACGGCAGGGAACCTACGAGCAGTACTTC. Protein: CASSEKGRQGTYEQYF.

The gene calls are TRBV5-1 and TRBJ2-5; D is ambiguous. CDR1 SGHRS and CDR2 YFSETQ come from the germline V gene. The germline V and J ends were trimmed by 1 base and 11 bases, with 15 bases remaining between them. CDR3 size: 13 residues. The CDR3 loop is CASSLSGGPEQYF. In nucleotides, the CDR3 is TGCGCCAGCAGCTTGAGTGGCGGACCGGAGCAGTACTTC.

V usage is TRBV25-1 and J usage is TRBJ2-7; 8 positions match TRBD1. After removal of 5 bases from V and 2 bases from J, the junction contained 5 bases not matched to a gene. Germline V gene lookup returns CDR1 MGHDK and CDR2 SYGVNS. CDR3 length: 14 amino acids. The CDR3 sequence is CASSKPTGAYEQYF. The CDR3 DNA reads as TGTGCCAGCAGTAAGCCGACAGGGGCCTACGAGCAGTACTTC.

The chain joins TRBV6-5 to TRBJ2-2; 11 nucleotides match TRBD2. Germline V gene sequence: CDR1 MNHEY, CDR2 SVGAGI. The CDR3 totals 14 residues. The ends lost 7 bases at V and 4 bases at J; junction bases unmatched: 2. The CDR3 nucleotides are TGTGCCAGCACCCTAGCGGGAGGCACCGGGGAGCTGTTTTTT. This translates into CASTLAGGTGELFF.

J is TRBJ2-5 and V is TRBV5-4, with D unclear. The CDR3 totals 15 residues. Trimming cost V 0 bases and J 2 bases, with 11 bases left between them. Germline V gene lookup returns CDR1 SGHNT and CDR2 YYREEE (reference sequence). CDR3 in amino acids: CASSLVGPAQETQYF. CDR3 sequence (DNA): TGTGCCAGCAGCTTGGTAGGGCCCGCACAAGAGACCCAGTACTTC.

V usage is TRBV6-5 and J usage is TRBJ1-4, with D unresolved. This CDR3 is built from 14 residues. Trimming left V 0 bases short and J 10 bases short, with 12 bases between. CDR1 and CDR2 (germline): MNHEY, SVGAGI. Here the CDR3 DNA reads TGTGCCAGCAGTTACTCGACGACTTCGGGAAAACTGTTTTTT. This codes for CASSYSTTSGKLFF.

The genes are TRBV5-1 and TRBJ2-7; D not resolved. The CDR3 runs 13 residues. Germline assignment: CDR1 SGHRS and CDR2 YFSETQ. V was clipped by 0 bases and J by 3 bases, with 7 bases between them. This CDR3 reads CASSLGPDYEQYF. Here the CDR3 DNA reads TGCGCCAGCAGCTTGGGGCCAGACTACGAGCAGTACTTC.

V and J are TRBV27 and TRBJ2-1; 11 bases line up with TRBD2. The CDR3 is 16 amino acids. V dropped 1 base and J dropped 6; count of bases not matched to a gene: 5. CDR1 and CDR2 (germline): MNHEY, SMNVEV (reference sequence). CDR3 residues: CASSLWPLAGVNEQFF. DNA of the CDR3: TGTGCCAGCAGTTTATGGCCACTAGCGGGAGTCAATGAGCAGTTCTTC.

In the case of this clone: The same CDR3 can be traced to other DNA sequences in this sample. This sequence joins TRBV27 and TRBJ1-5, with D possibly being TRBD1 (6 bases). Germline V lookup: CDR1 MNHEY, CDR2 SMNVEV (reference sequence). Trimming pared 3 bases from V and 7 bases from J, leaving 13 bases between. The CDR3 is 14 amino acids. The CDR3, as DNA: TGTGCCAGCAGTTTTGGCAGGGGAGGCCAGCCCCAGCATTTT. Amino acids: CASSFGRGGQPQHF.

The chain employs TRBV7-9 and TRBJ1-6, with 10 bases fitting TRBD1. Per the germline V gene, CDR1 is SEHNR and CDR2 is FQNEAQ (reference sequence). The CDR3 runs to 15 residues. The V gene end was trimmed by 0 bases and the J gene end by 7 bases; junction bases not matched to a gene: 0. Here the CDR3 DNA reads TGTGCCAGCAGCTTAGCGGGACAGGGGAATTCACCCCTCCACTTT. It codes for CASSLAGQGNSPLHF.

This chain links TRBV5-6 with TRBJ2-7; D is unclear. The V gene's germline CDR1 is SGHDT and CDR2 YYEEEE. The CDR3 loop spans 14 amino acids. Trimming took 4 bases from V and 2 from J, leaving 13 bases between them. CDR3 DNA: TGTGCCAGCAGCCTCCTGGTAGGCCCCTACGAGCAGTACTTC. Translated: CASSLLVGPYEQYF.